Detailed here is one T cell receptor beta chain. The germline V gene encodes CDR1 DFQATT and CDR2 SNEGSKA (reference sequence). Trimming took 3 bases from V and 10 from J, leaving 10 bases between them. The CDR3 sequence is 11 residues long. This sample was taken from a study of CD8 T cells in Susac syndrome. cDNA came from roughly 0.5 to 1 ug RNA primed by random hexamers. MiXCR, run by TCRdb on the immunoSEQ multiplex PCR reads, gives a single entry per CDR3 protein. The table records about 300,000 distinct CDR3 sequences, 85% of them present only once. It was negative isolation that provided the CD8+ and CD4+ T cells, whereas TEMRA cells were enriched by FACS.

The TCR originated in a human donor with multiple sclerosis. The sequenced sample consisted of CD8+ T cells from PBMCs. The chain recombines TRBV20-1 with TRBJ2-1; D gene ambiguous. CDR3 sequence reads: CSASYPLEQFF. The CDR3 DNA reads as TGCAGTGCTAGCTACCCCCTGGAGCAGTTCTTC.